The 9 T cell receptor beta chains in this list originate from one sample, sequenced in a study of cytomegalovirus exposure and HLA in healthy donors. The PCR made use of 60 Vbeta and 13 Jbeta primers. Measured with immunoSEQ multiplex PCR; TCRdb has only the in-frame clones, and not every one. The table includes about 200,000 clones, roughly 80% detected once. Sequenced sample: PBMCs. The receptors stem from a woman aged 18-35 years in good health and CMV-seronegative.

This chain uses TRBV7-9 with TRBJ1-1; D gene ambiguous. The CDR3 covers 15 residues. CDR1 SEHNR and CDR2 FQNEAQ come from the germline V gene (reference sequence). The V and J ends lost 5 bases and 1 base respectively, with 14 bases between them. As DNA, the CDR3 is TGTGCCAGCAGCCCGATAAGACATACGAACACTGAAGCTTTCTTT. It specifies CASSPIRHTNTEAFF.

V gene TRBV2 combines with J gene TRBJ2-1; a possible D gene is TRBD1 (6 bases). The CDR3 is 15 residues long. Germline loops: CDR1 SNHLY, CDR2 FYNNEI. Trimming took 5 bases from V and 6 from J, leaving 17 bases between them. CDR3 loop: CASSRKQGTLNEQFF. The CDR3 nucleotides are TGTGCCAGCAGTAGGAAACAGGGTACCCTCAATGAGCAGTTCTTC.

CDR3 region: CASSFGGSNQPQHF. The DNA for the CDR3 is TGTGCCAGCAGTTTTGGAGGGAGCAATCAGCCCCAGCATTTT. The genes are TRBV28 and TRBJ1-5; D ambiguous. Trimming shortened V by 3 bases and J by 1 base, and 7 bases separated the two germline ends. The CDR3 is 14 residues long. Germline CDR1 reads MDHEN; CDR2 reads SYDVKM.

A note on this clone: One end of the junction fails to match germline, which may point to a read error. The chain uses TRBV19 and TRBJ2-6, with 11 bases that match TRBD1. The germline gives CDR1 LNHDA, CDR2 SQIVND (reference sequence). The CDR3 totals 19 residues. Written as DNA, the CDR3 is TGTGCCAGTAGTCCCGCGGGACAGGGGGTACACTCTGGGACCAACGTCCTGACTTTC. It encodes CASSPAGQGVHSGTNVLTF.

The CDR3 sequence is CASSYSKGQSTGELFF. Here the CDR3 DNA reads TGTGCCAGCAGTTACTCGAAGGGACAGTCCACCGGGGAGCTGTTTTTT. The chain recombines TRBV6-6 with TRBJ2-2; 7 bases align to TRBD1. J was trimmed by 4 bases and V by 0 bases; bases with no gene match: 5. The CDR3 has 16 amino acids. Germline assignment: CDR1 MNHNY and CDR2 SVGAGI (reference sequence).

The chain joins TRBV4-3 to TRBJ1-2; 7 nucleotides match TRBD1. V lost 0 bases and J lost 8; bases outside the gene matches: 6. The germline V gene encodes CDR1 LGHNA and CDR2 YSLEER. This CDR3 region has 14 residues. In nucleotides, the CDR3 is TGCGCCAGCAGCCAAGATTTGACAGGGATCGGCTACACCTTC. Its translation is CASSQDLTGIGYTF.

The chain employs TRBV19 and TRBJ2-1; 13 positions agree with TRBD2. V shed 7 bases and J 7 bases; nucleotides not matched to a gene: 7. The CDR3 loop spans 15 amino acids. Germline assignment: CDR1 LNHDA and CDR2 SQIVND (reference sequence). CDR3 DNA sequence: TGTGCCAGTAACGCCGGGACTAGCGGGGCAAATGAGCAGTTCTTC. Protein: CASNAGTSGANEQFF.

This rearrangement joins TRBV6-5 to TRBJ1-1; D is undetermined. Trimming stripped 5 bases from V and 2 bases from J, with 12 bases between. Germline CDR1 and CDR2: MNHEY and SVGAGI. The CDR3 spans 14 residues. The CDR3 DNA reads TGTGCCAGCAGTGAACTCAGGATCAACACTGAAGCTTTCTTT. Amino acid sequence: CASSELRINTEAFF.

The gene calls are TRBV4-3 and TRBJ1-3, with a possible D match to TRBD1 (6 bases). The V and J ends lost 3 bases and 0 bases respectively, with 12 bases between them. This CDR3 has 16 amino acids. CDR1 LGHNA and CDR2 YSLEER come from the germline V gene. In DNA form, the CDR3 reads TGCGCCAGCAGCCAGACCGGGACACCCTCTGGAAACACCATATATTTT. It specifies CASSQTGTPSGNTIYF.